The rows below give T cell receptor beta chains drawn from one sample of a study of T-cell reconstitution after alpha-beta-depleted transplantation in children. TCRdb used MiXCR to reprocess the PCR reads, holding one entry per CDR3 protein. The repertoire holds roughly 590,000 distinct CDR3 sequences, with approximately 17% as singletons. The sequences come from PBMCs from the stem cell graft donor, collected from the stem cell graft. These TCRs come from a human donor who donated a stem cell graft to a child with acute myeloid leukemia. The conserved cysteine and the conserved F or W are not part of the CDR3 here. The order of the fields is V gene, CDR3 protein.

v_gene: TRBV6-2/TRBV6-3; CDR3aa: ASSYSGSKNIQY
v_gene: TRBV5-2; CDR3aa: AMGPGGMGYGYT
v_gene: TRBV29-1; CDR3aa: SLLLWGSSYNEQF
v_gene: TRBV6-2/TRBV6-3; CDR3aa: ASSYGLDNEQF
v_gene: TRBV29-1; CDR3aa: SVDQDGTDTQY
v_gene: TRBV5-1; CDR3aa: ASSLGGHSGNTIY
v_gene: TRBV27; CDR3aa: ASSLSADRYYEQY
v_gene: TRBV20-1; CDR3aa: SARRQGNQPQH
v_gene: TRBV7-3; CDR3aa: ASSIPGGYNEQF
v_gene: TRBV6-4; CDR3aa: ASSSGGYRRTEAF
v_gene: TRBV7-7; CDR3aa: ASSESVGGELF
v_gene: TRBV7-2; CDR3aa: ASSLGKQNYEQY
v_gene: TRBV11-2; CDR3aa: ASSSPSPGHRNTEAF
v_gene: TRBV4-3; CDR3aa: ASSMDRLNTEAF
v_gene: TRBV6-1; CDR3aa: ASSPLITGNRGYT
v_gene: TRBV6-6; CDR3aa: ASSPRSTIY
v_gene: TRBV20-1; CDR3aa: SATQLEQF
v_gene: TRBV18; CDR3aa: ASSRTGLEGEQF
v_gene: TRBV12-3/TRBV12-4; CDR3aa: ASRKGFEQY
v_gene: TRBV20-1; CDR3aa: SASGTDTQY
v_gene: TRBV20-1; CDR3aa: SARGGSYTTDTQY
v_gene: TRBV5-6; CDR3aa: ASTGGQSSYNSPLH
v_gene: TRBV6-2/TRBV6-3; CDR3aa: ASSYMDYEQY
v_gene: TRBV20-1; CDR3aa: SARVGPAATNEKLF
v_gene: TRBV7-8; CDR3aa: ASSYPAEQF
v_gene: TRBV6-1; CDR3aa: ASEDQAINQPQH
v_gene: TRBV2; CDR3aa: ASSLHANGYT
v_gene: TRBV4-2; CDR3aa: ASSQVSGVFNEQF
v_gene: TRBV7-2; CDR3aa: ASRPRTGQETQY
v_gene: TRBV7-2; CDR3aa: ASSSRGPADTQY
v_gene: TRBV7-2; CDR3aa: ASSILGGGNGYT
v_gene: TRBV27; CDR3aa: ASSQVRGEKLF
v_gene: TRBV28; CDR3aa: ASSPAALTEAF
v_gene: TRBV7-2; CDR3aa: ASSLGGQGSLH
v_gene: TRBV5-1; CDR3aa: ASSLGGSRTEAF
v_gene: TRBV7-8; CDR3aa: ASSPRPSGGVYEQY
v_gene: TRBV20-1; CDR3aa: SADRGMTLFHQPQH
v_gene: TRBV18; CDR3aa: ASSPQGREQY
v_gene: TRBV20-1; CDR3aa: SATRAWASGNQPQH
v_gene: TRBV5-6; CDR3aa: ASSFRGKETQY
v_gene: TRBV5-5; CDR3aa: ASRPETGKREQY